This T cell receptor beta chain was retrieved from a study of T cell responses to AZD1222 COVID-19 vaccine. Measured with immunoSEQ multiplex PCR; TCRdb has only the in-frame clones, and not every one. The table lists about 130,000 clones, 70% to 90% of them singletons. This CDR3 region has 18 residues. The J segment lost 3 bases and the V segment lost 5 bases, leaving 16 bases of the junction unmatched. Per the germline V gene, CDR1 is SGHTS and CDR2 is YDEGEE. The input for sequencing was peripheral blood, taken on day 0 of AZD1222 vaccination. This TCR was recovered from an adult in good health. This chain uses TRBV5-8 with TRBJ2-7, with TRBD1 identical over 11 bases. DNA for the CDR3: TGTGCCAGCAGGTCACTCGCCGGACAGGGGGCGAAGATCTACGAGCAGTACTTC. This sequence encodes CASRSLAGQGAKIYEQYF.